One sample yielded the 17 T cell receptor beta chains listed below, sequenced in a study of cytomegalovirus exposure and HLA in healthy donors. Both 60 Vbeta primers and 13 Jbeta primers went into the PCR. This table comes from immunoSEQ multiplex PCR, and its TCRdb copy is limited to in-frame clones, with some not included. The table includes about 85,000 clones, just over 65% detected once. Source material: PBMCs. These receptors originate from a man aged 30 to 39 in good health and CMV-seronegative.

The chain carries TRBV19 and TRBJ1-2; 8 bases fit TRBD1. Germline assignment: CDR1 LNHDA and CDR2 SQIVND (reference sequence). Trimming at V came to 6 bases and at J to 5 bases, leaving 5 bases not matched to a gene. This CDR3 contains 13 residues. In DNA form, the CDR3 reads TGTGCCAGTAGCCCGGGACAGGCTTATGGCTACACCTTC. This sequence encodes CASSPGQAYGYTF.

This chain joins TRBV19 and TRBJ1-5; maybe TRBD1 (5 bases). V gave up 5 bases and J gave up 3 bases, with 14 bases separating them. Germline-derived CDR1 and CDR2 are LNHDA and SQIVND (reference sequence). The CDR3 has 15 residues. CDR3 protein: CASSGGVNDNQPQHF. The DNA of the CDR3 is TGTGCCAGTAGTGGAGGGGTGAATGACAATCAGCCCCAGCATTTT.

Concerning this clone itself: Different DNA sequences within this sample yield the same CDR3. The chain has TRBV19 and TRBJ2-1, with 8 bases that match TRBD2. This CDR3 spans 14 amino acids. V lost 7 bases to trimming and J lost 4 bases; unmatched junction nucleotides: 6. CDR1 is LNHDA and CDR2 is SQIVND in the germline V gene (reference sequence). CDR3: CASNPGGDYNEQFF. CDR3 coding DNA: TGTGCCAGTAATCCGGGGGGGGATTACAATGAGCAGTTCTTC.

The chain joins TRBV27 to TRBJ1-2; D is possibly TRBD1 (5 bases). Per the germline V gene, CDR1 is MNHEY and CDR2 is SMNVEV (reference sequence). This CDR3 comprises 15 residues. Trimming cost V 2 bases and J 4 bases, with 14 bases left between them. CDR3 protein: CASSLTLDSRYGYTF. In nucleotides, the CDR3 is TGTGCCAGCAGTTTAACCCTTGACAGTCGCTATGGCTACACCTTC.

The chain employs TRBV5-6 and TRBJ1-1; D is perhaps TRBD1 (6 bases). Per the germline V gene, CDR1 is SGHDT and CDR2 is YYEEEE. The CDR3 is 15 residues long. V shed 4 bases and J shed 0 bases, with 13 bases lying between them. CDR3 protein: CASSVQGRVNTEAFF. The CDR3 DNA reads TGTGCCAGCAGCGTACAGGGTCGGGTGAACACTGAAGCTTTCTTT. The entire variable domain, with the rest obtained from reference TRBV5-6 and TRBJ1-1, is as follows: DAGVTQSPTHLIKTRGQQVTLRCSPKSGHDTVSWYQQALGQGPQFIFQYYEEEERQRGNFPDRFSGHQFPNYSSELNVNALLLGDSALYLCASSVQGRVNTEAFFGQGTRLTVV.

This clone has just a few counts. CDR3 nucleotide sequence: TGTGCCAGCAGTGGGCCCTTTGGGACAGGGGGCTCTGGGGCCAACGTCCTGACTTTC. This translates into CASSGPFGTGGSGANVLTF. The chain uses TRBV27 and TRBJ2-6, with 11 bases aligning to TRBD1. The ends lost 5 bases at V and 0 bases at J; junction bases unmatched: 9. The CDR3 has 19 amino acids. Germline CDR1 is MNHEY and CDR2 is SMNVEV (reference sequence).

There are a few counts of this clone. This chain connects TRBV5-1 to TRBJ2-3, with 10 bases lining up with TRBD1. Germline CDR1 and CDR2: SGHRS and YFSETQ. The length of the CDR3 is 14 residues. J gave up 3 bases and V 5 bases, and 3 bases lay outside the gene matches. The CDR3 protein is CASSTGQGTDTQYF. DNA of the CDR3: TGCGCCAGCAGTACGGGACAGGGGACAGATACGCAGTATTTT.

The chain recombines TRBV7-2 with TRBJ1-6; tentatively, D is TRBD1 (6 bases). Germline V gene lookup returns CDR1 SGHTA and CDR2 FQGNSA. V was cut by 0 bases and J by 7 bases, with 10 bases left in between. The CDR3 length is 15 residues. CDR3 residues: CASSLALTGNSPLHF. DNA of the CDR3: TGTGCCAGCAGCTTAGCCCTAACAGGGAATTCACCCCTCCACTTT.

As for this clone: One junction end disagrees with the germline gene, perhaps due to a read error. CDR3 sequence (DNA): TGTGCCAGCAGGGAAGGGGGCCTAGGTGAAGCTTTCTTT. It specifies CASREGGLGEAFF. The chain combines TRBV6-1 with TRBJ1-1; 7 bases are shared with TRBD1. There are 13 residues in the CDR3. Germline CDR1 reads MNHNS; CDR2 reads SASEGT.

The genes are TRBV18 and TRBJ2-7, with 9 bases that match TRBD1. The CDR3 spans 15 residues. The germline gives CDR1 KGHSH, CDR2 LQKENI. Losses at the gene ends were 4 bases for V and 3 bases for J; bases not matched to a gene: 7. This chain's CDR3 is CASSRDRGGGYEQYF. For the CDR3, the DNA is TGTGCCAGCTCACGAGACAGGGGGGGCGGCTACGAGCAGTACTTC.

This sequence joins TRBV7-2 and TRBJ2-3; 7 bases fit TRBD2. Germline lookup yields CDR1 SGHTA and CDR2 FQGNSA. The J segment lost 5 bases and the V segment lost 2 bases, leaving 10 bases of the junction unmatched. This CDR3 is built from 16 residues. The CDR3 sequence is CASSLKPSGLGDTQYF. The CDR3 DNA reads TGTGCCAGCAGCTTAAAGCCTAGCGGTCTAGGAGATACGCAGTATTTT.

The chain couples TRBV6-5 to TRBJ2-7; 7 nucleotides align to TRBD2. In germline, CDR1 is MNHEY, CDR2 SVGAGI. V was pared by 6 bases and J by 3 bases, with 8 bases of the junction left unmatched. The CDR3 spans 14 residues. CDR3 in amino acids: CASRTSGVSYEQYF. DNA of the CDR3: TGTGCCAGCAGAACAAGCGGGGTTAGCTACGAGCAGTACTTC.

The CDR3 DNA reads TGTGCCTGGAGTAAAGATCTAAGGGGGCTAACCTCAAGGCTGAACACTGAAGCTTTCTTT. Translated, it gives CAWSKDLRGLTSRLNTEAFF. The V call is TRBV30, the J call TRBJ1-1, with TRBD1 identical over 7 bases. The germline CDR1 and CDR2 sequences are GTSNPN and SVGIG (reference sequence). After removal of 2 bases from V and 0 bases from J, the junction contained 21 bases not matched to a gene. This CDR3 is built from 20 residues.

The V and J genes are TRBV30 and TRBJ2-1, with TRBD2 identical over 9 bases. Trimming cost V 5 bases and J 9 bases; bases outside gene matches: 17. The CDR3 consists of 16 residues. Germline CDR1 and CDR2: GTSNPN and SVGIG (reference sequence). The CDR3 DNA reads as TGTGCCTGGGGGGTGGCGGGAGGGCCTGTGCGCGGTGAGCAGTTCTTC. Protein product: CAWGVAGGPVRGEQFF.

The V call is TRBV11-1, the J call TRBJ1-1, with D possibly being TRBD1 (5 bases). Trimming removed 0 bases at V and 8 bases at J, with 13 bases between. Germline CDR1 SGHAT, CDR2 FQDESV (reference sequence). The CDR3 totals 14 residues. The CDR3 sequence: CASSLALTGEEAFF. CDR3 coding DNA: TGTGCCAGCAGCTTAGCGCTAACAGGTGAGGAAGCTTTCTTT.

This clone appeared a few times. The chain employs TRBV5-1 and TRBJ1-1; D remains ambiguous. The V end was cut by 5 bases, the J end by 8 bases, with 13 bases between. The CDR3 has 12 residues. CDR1 and CDR2 (germline): SGHRS, YFSETQ. CDR3 residues: CASRIGVGEAFF. The CDR3 DNA follows: TGCGCCAGCAGAATCGGGGTGGGGGAAGCTTTCTTT.

This clone was observed a handful of times. This chain uses TRBV5-5 with TRBJ1-5; 9 bases are a match to TRBD1. Trimming took 5 bases from V and 3 from J; bases not matched to a gene: 6. Looked up from germline, CDR1 is SGHKS and CDR2 is YYEKEE (reference sequence). CDR3 length equals 15 residues. The CDR3 is CASRQGQGNNQPQHF. The CDR3 DNA follows: TGTGCCAGCAGACAAGGACAGGGGAACAATCAGCCCCAGCATTTT.